A single sample is the source of the 27 T cell receptor beta chains below, sequenced in a study of shared clonotypes between healthy human individuals. The repertoire was sequenced with immunoSEQ multiplex PCR; TCRdb's copy has only in-frame clones and lacks some. Here the sample spans roughly 2.2 million clones, about 92% being singletons. The specimen sequenced was naive CD4+ T cells from PBMCs. Subset given: CD45RA+ positively selected. These receptor sequences come from a man aged 18 to 30 in good health. Some clones in this sample may be carry-over from other donors' samples.

On this clone: Additional DNA sequences in this sample encode the identical CDR3. The chain carries TRBV30 and TRBJ2-3, with D maybe TRBD2 (5 bases). Germline CDR1 reads GTSNPN; CDR2 reads SVGIG (reference sequence). With 4 bases removed from V and 1 base from J, the gap between germline ends came to 6 bases. The CDR3 is 12 residues long. The CDR3 loop is CAWTGGTDTQYF. CDR3 sequence (DNA): TGTGCCTGGACCGGGGGCACAGATACGCAGTATTTT.

Note on this clone: This sample includes further DNA sequences coding for the same CDR3. This sequence joins TRBV2 and TRBJ2-7; D call uncertain. Per the germline V gene, CDR1 is SNHLY and CDR2 is FYNNEI. The CDR3 has 11 residues. Trimming removed 3 bases at V and 6 bases at J, with 6 bases between. CDR3 amino acids: CASSDYVEQYF. In DNA form, the CDR3 reads TGTGCCAGCAGTGATTACGTCGAGCAGTACTTC.

The CDR3 here is CASSPGRESYGYTF. The CDR3 DNA sequence: TGTGCCAGCTCACCAGGAAGAGAAAGCTATGGCTACACCTTC. The gene calls are TRBV18 and TRBJ1-2, with no clear D. Germline loops: CDR1 KGHSH, CDR2 LQKENI. This CDR3 spans 14 amino acids. The V gene lost 2 bases and the J gene lost 4 bases, with 11 bases spanning the gap.

V and J are TRBV2 and TRBJ2-5, with D perhaps TRBD2 (6 bases). This CDR3 spans 12 amino acids. With 7 bases removed from V and 7 bases from J, the gap between germline ends came to 13 bases. CDR1 and CDR2 from the germline V gene are SNHLY and FYNNEI. The chain's CDR3 is CASKRAGGTQYF. CDR3 coding DNA: TGTGCCAGCAAGCGGGCCGGTGGGACCCAGTACTTC.

The chain couples TRBV25-1 to TRBJ1-2; possibly TRBD1 for D (6 bases). The CDR3 runs 12 residues. V lost 7 bases and J lost 4, with 10 bases in between. The V gene's germline CDR1 is MGHDK and CDR2 SYGVNS. CDR3 region: CASMDSGYGYTF. In DNA form, the CDR3 reads TGTGCCAGCATGGACAGCGGCTATGGCTACACCTTC.

This chain joins TRBV7-9 and TRBJ2-3, with D perhaps given as TRBD1 or TRBD2 (5 bases each). Germline V gene sequence: CDR1 SEHNR, CDR2 FQNEAQ (reference sequence). CDR3 length: 13 residues. Between the trimmed V and J ends, which lost 5 bases and 2 bases, there was a span of 8 bases. This chain's CDR3 is CASSRDHTDTQYF. The DNA of the CDR3 is TGTGCCAGCAGCCGGGACCACACAGATACGCAGTATTTT.

This rearrangement joins TRBV7-2 to TRBJ2-3, with D perhaps TRBD2 (5 bases). The germline V and J ends were trimmed by 5 bases and 4 bases, with 16 bases remaining between them. Germline V CDR1 and CDR2: SGHTA, FQGNSA. CDR3 length: 15 residues. CDR3 in amino acids: CASSADSRGPDTQYF. The CDR3, as DNA: TGTGCCAGCAGCGCTGACTCCCGGGGTCCAGATACGCAGTATTTT.

With regard to this clone: The identical CDR3 is also encoded by other nucleotide sequences in the sample. The chain has TRBV5-1 and TRBJ2-5, with no clear D. V lost 0 bases and J lost 3, with 9 bases in between. From germline, CDR1 is SGHRS and CDR2 YFSETQ. The length of the CDR3 is 14 residues. The CDR3, as DNA: TGCGCCAGCAGCTTGGCAGGCGGAGAAGAGACCCAGTACTTC. Amino acid sequence: CASSLAGGEETQYF.

The chain recombines TRBV29-1 with TRBJ2-4; D might be TRBD2 (6 bases). This CDR3 region has 16 residues. V lost 6 bases to trimming and J lost 9 bases, with 27 bases between them. The germline gives CDR1 SQVTM, CDR2 ANQGSEA. The CDR3 DNA reads TGCAGCGTCCCGCGGAGGGCAGCACCTCCCCGGAGCATTCAGTACTTC. Its translation: CSVPRRAAPPRSIQYF.

The chain carries TRBV6-5 and TRBJ1-4; D gene uncertain. The V end lost 5 bases, the J end lost 4 bases, and 5 bases lay between the germline ends. Germline-derived CDR1 and CDR2 are MNHEY and SVGAGI. This CDR3 spans 12 amino acids. CDR3 in amino acids: CASSPGNEKLFF. CDR3 in DNA: TGTGCCAGCAGTCCCGGTAATGAAAAACTGTTTTTT.

V and J are TRBV28 and TRBJ2-5, with D possibly matching TRBD1 (8 bases). The germline gives CDR1 MDHEN, CDR2 SYDVKM. Deletions cut 4 bases from V and 5 bases from J, with 17 bases between. This CDR3 contains 15 residues. The CDR3 spells CASSSQGAGRETQYF. CDR3 DNA sequence: TGTGCCAGCAGTTCCCAGGGGGCCGGGAGGGAGACCCAGTACTTC. The full variable domain, completed using reference TRBV28 and TRBJ2-5, is DVKVTQSSRYLVKRTGEKVFLECVQDMDHENMFWYRQDPGLGLRLIYFSYDVKMKEKGDIPEGYSVSREKKERFSLILESASTNQTSMYLCASSSQGAGRETQYFGPGTRLLVL.

This chain uses TRBV30 with TRBJ2-3; D tentatively reads TRBD1 or TRBD2 (5 bases each). The length of the CDR3 is 14 residues. Trimming removed 3 bases at V and 1 base at J, with 11 bases between. The V gene's germline CDR1 is GTSNPN and CDR2 SVGIG (reference sequence). CDR3: CAWSRDARTDTQYF. CDR3 nucleotides: TGTGCCTGGAGCCGGGACGCACGCACAGATACGCAGTATTTT.

A word on this clone: Other DNA variants within this sample encode the same CDR3. CDR3 residues: CASSLGQGEGYTF. Here the CDR3 DNA reads TGCGCCAGCAGCTTGGGACAGGGGGAAGGCTACACCTTC. The genes are TRBV5-1 and TRBJ1-2; 9 bases fit TRBD1. Germline CDR1 SGHRS, CDR2 YFSETQ. With 0 bases clipped from V and 8 bases from J, the junction kept 2 bases outside the gene matches. The CDR3 is 13 amino acids.

About this clone: The same CDR3 arises from other DNA sequences in this sample as well. This rearrangement joins TRBV28 to TRBJ1-5; D is ambiguous. CDR1 MDHEN and CDR2 SYDVKM come from the germline V gene. The germline V and J ends were trimmed by 4 bases and 3 bases, with 4 bases remaining between them. The CDR3 length is 12 residues. This CDR3 reads CASSSPNQPQHF. CDR3 nucleotides: TGTGCCAGCAGTTCCCCCAATCAGCCCCAGCATTTT. The whole variable domain, filled in from reference TRBV28 and TRBJ1-5, reads DVKVTQSSRYLVKRTGEKVFLECVQDMDHENMFWYRQDPGLGLRLIYFSYDVKMKEKGDIPEGYSVSREKKERFSLILESASTNQTSMYLCASSSPNQPQHFGDGTRLSIL.

Comment on this clone: This same CDR3 is encoded by further DNA sequences in the sample. The CDR3, as DNA: TGTGCCAGCTCACCACCGGGCAGGGACACTGAAGCTTTCTTT. This gives the protein CASSPPGRDTEAFF. The rearrangement joins TRBV18 to TRBJ1-1, with D possibly being TRBD1 (5 bases). The CDR3 has 14 amino acids. The V and J ends lost 0 bases and 3 bases respectively, with 8 bases between them. Germline V lookup: CDR1 KGHSH, CDR2 LQKENI. Full variable domain (remainder filled in from reference TRBV18 and TRBJ1-1): NAGVMQNPRHLVRRRGQEARLRCSPMKGHSHVYWYRQLPEEGLKFMVYLQKENIIDESGMPKERFSAEFPKEGPSILRIQQVVRGDSAAYFCASSPPGRDTEAFFGQGTRLTVV.

The rearrangement joins TRBV29-1 to TRBJ2-4, with unresolved D. This CDR3 is 11 amino acids long. Trimming shortened V by 2 bases and J by 10 bases, and 9 bases separated the two germline ends. The V gene's germline CDR1 is SQVTM and CDR2 ANQGSEA. As DNA, the CDR3 is TGCAGCGTTGAATTGGCCTATATTCAGTACTTC. Translation gives CSVELAYIQYF.

Notes on this clone: The same CDR3 arises from other DNA sequences in this sample as well. The chain joins TRBV4-1 to TRBJ1-1; TRBD1 matches at 8 bases. Looked up from germline, CDR1 is MGHRA and CDR2 is YSYEKL. Trimming cost V 1 base and J 2 bases; bases outside gene matches: 3. This CDR3 has 15 residues. The CDR3 loop is CASSQVGTGNTEAFF. The CDR3 DNA sequence: TGCGCCAGCAGCCAAGTCGGGACAGGTAACACTGAAGCTTTCTTT.

The rearrangement joins TRBV6-5 to TRBJ2-1; 9 bases agree with TRBD1. The CDR3 sequence is 15 residues long. CDR1 MNHEY and CDR2 SVGAGI come from the germline V gene. V gave up 5 bases and J gave up 8 bases; unmatched junction bases: 10. The CDR3 here is CASSRPGTGTDEQFF. DNA for the CDR3: TGTGCCAGCAGTCGTCCCGGGACAGGGACAGATGAGCAGTTCTTC.

Written as DNA, the CDR3 is TGTGCCAGCAGTTTGACCCTCATAGCGCGACACTCCTACGAGCAGTACTTC. Translated: CASSLTLIARHSYEQYF. V usage is TRBV28 and J usage is TRBJ2-7; D is perhaps TRBD2 (5 bases). Per the germline V gene, CDR1 is MDHEN and CDR2 is SYDVKM. The CDR3 is 17 amino acids. The ends were cut back, 3 bases at V and 0 bases at J, with 18 bases in the middle.

The chain links TRBV7-9 to TRBJ2-7, with 8 bases lining up with TRBD1. The CDR3 consists of 15 residues. Germline assignment: CDR1 SEHNR and CDR2 FQNEAQ (reference sequence). Germline trimming cut 5 bases from V and 5 bases from J; bases unmatched to any gene: 11. The CDR3 nucleotides are TGTGCCAGCAGCATTGTCACAGGGGGAAGAAACGAGCAGTACTTC. It yields the protein CASSIVTGGRNEQYF.

In the case of this clone: Other nucleotide sequences from this sample produce the same CDR3. The rearrangement links TRBV5-4 to TRBJ2-1; TRBD2 matches 9 bases. Germline V gene data show CDR1 as SGHNT and CDR2 as YYREEE (reference sequence). V gave up 5 bases and J gave up 9 bases; unmatched junction bases: 6. The CDR3 is 13 amino acids. This CDR3 reads CASSPGLAFEQFF. The CDR3 DNA reads TGTGCCAGCAGTCCGGGACTAGCTTTTGAGCAGTTCTTC.

The chain is built from TRBV18 and TRBJ1-1, with 11 bases lining up with TRBD1. CDR1 is KGHSH, CDR2 LQKENI, per germline. The V segment lost 6 bases and the J segment 0 bases; nucleotides outside the gene matches: 12. This CDR3 has 18 residues. The CDR3 DNA reads as TGTGCCAGCTCCCAACGGAGAGGACAGGGGGCAATGAACACTGAAGCTTTCTTT. Translation: CASSQRRGQGAMNTEAFF.

The chain joins TRBV28 to TRBJ1-1; possibly TRBD1 for D (6 bases). The CDR3 covers 17 residues. Per the germline V gene, CDR1 is MDHEN and CDR2 is SYDVKM. V was trimmed by 3 bases and J by 4 bases, leaving 21 bases between them. The CDR3 here is CASSFSGLIGGSTEAFF. CDR3 nucleotide sequence: TGTGCCAGCAGTTTTTCCGGGCTTATAGGGGGATCCACTGAAGCTTTCTTT.

V and J are TRBV29-1 and TRBJ2-3, with 9 bases fitting TRBD2. The J segment lost 2 bases and the V segment lost 4 bases, leaving 7 bases of the junction unmatched. This CDR3 comprises 15 residues. Per the germline V gene, CDR1 is SQVTM and CDR2 is ANQGSEA. Here the CDR3 reads CSVVLTSGYTDTQYF. For the CDR3, the DNA is TGCAGCGTTGTCTTGACTAGCGGATACACAGATACGCAGTATTTT.

J is TRBJ2-7 and V is TRBV6-6; 7 positions agree with TRBD1. CDR3 length: 15 residues. With 6 bases clipped from V and 0 bases from J, the junction kept 8 bases outside the gene matches. Germline V gene lookup returns CDR1 MNHNY and CDR2 SVGAGI (reference sequence). As DNA, the CDR3 is TGTGCCAGCAGCAAAACAGGGGCAGCCTCCTACGAGCAGTACTTC. It specifies CASSKTGAASYEQYF.

The chain combines TRBV28 with TRBJ2-1, with 8 nucleotides matching TRBD2. Germline CDR1 reads MDHEN; CDR2 reads SYDVKM. The junction had 15 bases not matched to a gene; V was cut back by 5 bases and J by 9 bases. This CDR3 region has 16 residues. For the CDR3, the DNA is TGTGCCAGCAGTCCCCCCGGGTCGGGAGGGCTGGGTGAGCAGTTCTTC. This gives the protein CASSPPGSGGLGEQFF.

This chain connects TRBV10-1 to TRBJ2-1; maybe TRBD2 (5 bases). This CDR3 is 17 amino acids long. CDR1 is WNHNN and CDR2 is SYGVQD in the germline V gene (reference sequence). The ends were cut back, 2 bases at V and 0 bases at J, with 14 bases in the middle. CDR3 in DNA: TGCGCCAGCAGTGAGGTATCTTGGAGGAGCTCCTACAATGAGCAGTTCTTC. As protein: CASSEVSWRSSYNEQFF.